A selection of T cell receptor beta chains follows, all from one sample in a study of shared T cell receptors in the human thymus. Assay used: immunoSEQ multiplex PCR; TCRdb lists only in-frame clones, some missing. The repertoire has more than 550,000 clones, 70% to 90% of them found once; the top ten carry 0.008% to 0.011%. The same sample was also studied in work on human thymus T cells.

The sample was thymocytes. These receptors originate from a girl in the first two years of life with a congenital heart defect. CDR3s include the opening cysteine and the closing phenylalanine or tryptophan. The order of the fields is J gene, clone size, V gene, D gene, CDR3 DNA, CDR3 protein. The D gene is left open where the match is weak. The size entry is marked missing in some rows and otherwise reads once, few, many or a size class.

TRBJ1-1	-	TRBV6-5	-	TGTGCCAGCAGTACCACAGGGTGCGCTGAAGCTTTCTTT	CASSTTGCAEAFF
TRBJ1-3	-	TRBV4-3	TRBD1	TGCGCCAGCAGCCAAGTAGAAGTTCGACAGGGGCATGTCTCTGGAAACACCATATATTTT	CASSQVEVRQGHVSGNTIYF
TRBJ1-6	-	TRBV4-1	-	TGCGCCAGCAGCTCACTAGACAGGATAGATTACTCCTATAATTCACCCCTCCACTTT	CASSSLDRIDYSYNSPLHF
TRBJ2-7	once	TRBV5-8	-	TGTGCCAGCAGCTTTACAGCCTACTACGAGCAGTACTTC	CASSFTAYYEQYF
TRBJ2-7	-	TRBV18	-	TGTGCCAGCTCACAAGACAGGACCTACGAGCAGTACTTC	CASSQDRTYEQYF
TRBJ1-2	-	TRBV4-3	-	TGCGCCAGCAGCCAAGGGTGGGGCTACATATATGGCTACACCTTC	CASSQGWGYIYGYTF
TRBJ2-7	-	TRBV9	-	TGTGCCAGCAGCGTAGGCCCAGGGGGGACTTACGAGCAGTACTTC	CASSVGPGGTYEQYF
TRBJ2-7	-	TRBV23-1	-	TGCGCCAGCATTACGAGGGGGTACGAGCAGTACTTC	CASITRGYEQYF
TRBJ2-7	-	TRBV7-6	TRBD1	TGTGCCAGCAGCTTAGCCAGGGACAGGGGGTACGAGCAGTACTTC	CASSLARDRGYEQYF
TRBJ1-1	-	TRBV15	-	TGTGCCACCAGCAGGGAAACAGGGAGTACTGAAGCTTTCTTT	CATSRETGSTEAFF
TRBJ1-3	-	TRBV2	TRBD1	TGTGCCAGCAGCCAACGTTTGCAGGGGGGAGCTGGAAACACCATATATTTT	CASSQRLQGGAGNTIYF
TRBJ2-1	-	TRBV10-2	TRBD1	TGCGCCAGCAAGACTGGACAGGCAGACTCCTACAATGAGCAGTTCTTC	CASKTGQADSYNEQFF
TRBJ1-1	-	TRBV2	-	TGTGCCAGCAGGGGTCCCGTTTTGAGGGGGATAGAGACTGAAGCTTTCTTT	CASRGPVLRGIETEAFF
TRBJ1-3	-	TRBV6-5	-	TGTGCCAGCAGTTACTCAGCAGGGAGGGAAAACACCATATATTTT	CASSYSAGRENTIYF
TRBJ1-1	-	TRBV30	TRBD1	TGTGCCTGGAGTTCACACCTCCGGGACAGGGGCACTGAAGCTTTCTTT	CAWSSHLRDRGTEAFF
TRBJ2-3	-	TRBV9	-	TGTGCCAGCAGCGTAGAGGGGGGACAGAGCACAGATACGCAGTATTTT	CASSVEGGQSTDTQYF
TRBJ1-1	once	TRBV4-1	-	TGCGCCAGCAGCCAAGTTTTTGAGGTTCCGGACACTGAAGCTTTCTTT	CASSQVFEVPDTEAFF
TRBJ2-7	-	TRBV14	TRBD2	TGTGCCAGCAGCCAAGATCTCTCGCGGGGGGGGAGAGGGGGCTCCTACGAGCAGTACTTC	CASSQDLSRGGRGGSYEQYF
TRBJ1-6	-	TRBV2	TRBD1	TGTGCCAGCAGCCCCGGGACAGCGAATTCACCCCTCCACTTT	CASSPGTANSPLHF
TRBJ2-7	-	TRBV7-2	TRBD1	TGTGCCAGCAGCACCACTCCCGGGACAGGCGAGGACGAGCAGTACTTC	CASSTTPGTGEDEQYF
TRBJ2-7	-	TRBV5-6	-	TGTGCCAGCAGCTTGTGGTACAGCTACGAGCAGTACTTC	CASSLWYSYEQYF
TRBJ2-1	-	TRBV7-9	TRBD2	TGTGCCAGCACAGCGGGGGGCCCAAACAATGAGCAGTTCTTC	CASTAGGPNNEQFF
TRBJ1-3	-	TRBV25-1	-	TGTGCCAGCAAAAAACAGGGTGGCTCTGGAAACACCATATATTTT	CASKKQGGSGNTIYF
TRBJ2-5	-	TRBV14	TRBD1	TGTGCCAGCAGCCAGGGACAGTTCTCTTGGGGGCAAGAGACCCAGTACTTC	CASSQGQFSWGQETQYF
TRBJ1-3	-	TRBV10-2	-	TGCGCCAGCAGTGAGAACTCGCTGCCCCACTACTCTGGAAACACCATATATTTT	CASSENSLPHYSGNTIYF
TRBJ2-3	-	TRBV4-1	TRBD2	TGCGCCAGCAGCCAAGCCGCAACTAGCGTAAGCACAGATACGCAGTATTTT	CASSQAATSVSTDTQYF
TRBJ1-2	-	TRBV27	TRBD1	TGTGCCAGCAGTTTAACTCGGGACAGAACTAACTATGGCTACACCTTC	CASSLTRDRTNYGYTF
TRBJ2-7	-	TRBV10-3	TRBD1	TGTGCCATCACTTCGACAGGGGAATCCTACGAGCAGTACTTC	CAITSTGESYEQYF
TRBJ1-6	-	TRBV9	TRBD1	TGTGCCAGCAGCGATCACCTACCGGGACAGAGAAATTCACCCCTCCACTTT	CASSDHLPGQRNSPLHF
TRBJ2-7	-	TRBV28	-	TGTGCCAGCAGTTTCGGAGGTGAGCCGAAAGCCTACGAGCAGTACTTC	CASSFGGEPKAYEQYF
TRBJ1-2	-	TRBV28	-	TGTGCCAGCAGTTTAGGGCCCGTCAGAGGCTACACCTTC	CASSLGPVRGYTF
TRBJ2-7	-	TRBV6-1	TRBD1	TGTGCCAGCAGTGAAAATTTTTCGGGACAGCCCTACGAGCAGTACTTC	CASSENFSGQPYEQYF
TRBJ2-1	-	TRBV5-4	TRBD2	TGTGCCAGCAGCTTGGAGGGACTAGCGGGCGACGAGCAGTTCTTC	CASSLEGLAGDEQFF
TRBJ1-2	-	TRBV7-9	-	TGTGCCAGCAGCCTCGGGGGACGGAACTATGGCTACACCTTC	CASSLGGRNYGYTF
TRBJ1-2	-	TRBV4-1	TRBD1	TGCGCCAGCAGCCAGACCTCGGGACAGGCGTACTCAGTCGGAAACTATGGCTACACCTTC	CASSQTSGQAYSVGNYGYTF
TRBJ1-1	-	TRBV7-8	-	TGTGCCAGCAGCTTAGCTTTTAAGAACACTGAAGCTTTCTTT	CASSLAFKNTEAFF
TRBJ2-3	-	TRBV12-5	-	TGTGCTAGTGGCCCTAAACAGGGTAGTAGCACAGATACGCAGTATTTT	CASGPKQGSSTDTQYF
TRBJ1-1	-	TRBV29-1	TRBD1	TGCAGCGTCCGACAGGGTGCAACTGAAGCTTTCTTT	CSVRQGATEAFF
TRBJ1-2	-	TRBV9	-	TGTGCCAGCAGCCGACAGGAAGCTAACTATGGCTACACCTTC	CASSRQEANYGYTF
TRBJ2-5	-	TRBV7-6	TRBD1	TGTGCCAGCAGCCCGAGCGTTAGACAGGGGAAGACCCAGTACTTC	CASSPSVRQGKTQYF
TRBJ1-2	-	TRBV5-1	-	TGCGCCAGCAGCCCACAGGGCGGGTATGGCTACACCTTC	CASSPQGGYGYTF
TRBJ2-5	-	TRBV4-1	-	TGCGCCAGCAGCCAGGACTTTAAAGAGACCCAGTACTTC	CASSQDFKETQYF
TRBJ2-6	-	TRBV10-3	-	TGTGCCATCCACACAAACTCTGGGGCCAACGTCCTGACTTTC	CAIHTNSGANVLTF
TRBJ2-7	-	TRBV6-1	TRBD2	TGTGCCAGCAGTGAACTCCTAGCGGGGGGCCTACCGAGCCTCTACGAGCAGTACTTC	CASSELLAGGLPSLYEQYF
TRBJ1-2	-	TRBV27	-	TGTGCCAGCAGTTCGACAGCCGCCTATGGCTACACCTTC	CASSSTAAYGYTF
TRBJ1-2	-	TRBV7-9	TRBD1	TGTGCCAGCAGCGCCGGGACAGTCTATGGCTACACCTTC	CASSAGTVYGYTF
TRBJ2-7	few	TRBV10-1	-	TGCGCCAGCAGCGCTATCTACGAGCAGTACTTC	CASSAIYEQYF
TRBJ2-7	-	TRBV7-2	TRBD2	TGTGCCAGCAGCGGACTAGCGGCCTACGAGCAGTACTTC	CASSGLAAYEQYF
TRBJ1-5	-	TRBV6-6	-	TGTGCCAGCAGTTACGGAGGTTCCAATCAGCCCCAGCATTTT	CASSYGGSNQPQHF
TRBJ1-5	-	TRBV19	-	TGTGCCAGTAGTAACGGAGGAGGGGACCAGCCCCAGCATTTT	CASSNGGGDQPQHF
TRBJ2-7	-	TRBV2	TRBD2	TGTGCCAGCAGCCTGACTAGCGGGGGCCGCCTCTCCTACGAGCAGTACTTC	CASSLTSGGRLSYEQYF
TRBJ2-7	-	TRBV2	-	TGTGCCAGCGTCAGACAGGTCTCCTACGAGCAGTACTTC	CASVRQVSYEQYF
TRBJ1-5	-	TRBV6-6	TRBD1	TGTGCCAGCAGTCGGACAGGGGGAAATCAGCCCCAGCATTTT	CASSRTGGNQPQHF
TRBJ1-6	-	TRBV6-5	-	TGTGCCAGCAGTTACACAGGGTTGGGATCACCCCTCCACTTT	CASSYTGLGSPLHF
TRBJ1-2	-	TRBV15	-	TGTGCCACCGGCAGAATTACACGGGATGCTAACTATGGCTACACCTTC	CATGRITRDANYGYTF
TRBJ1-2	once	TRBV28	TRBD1	TGTGCCAGCGGTTCCGGGGACAGGGGGCATGGCTACACCTTC	CASGSGDRGHGYTF